This T cell receptor beta chain was sequenced for a study of T-cell memory formation after mild COVID-19. Study as a whole: Largely donor-specific TCR clusters were found. Overall study results and limits: The appearance of some responding clones in pre-infection memory suggested that cross-reactive memory joined. Proof of SARS-CoV-2 specificity was absent for the second-wave clones that crested on day 37.

The V gene's germline CDR1 is SGHVS and CDR2 FNYEAQ. CDR3 size: 15 residues. Germline trimming cut 3 bases from V and 10 bases from J; bases unmatched to any gene: 5. This clonotype has more than one count but fewer than ten. Its antigen is unknown. Constant-segment primers were used for 5'RACE, and the resulting TCR alpha and TCR beta cDNA libraries carried sample barcodes and UMIs. TCRdb re-called the 5' RACE reads through MiXCR, storing one row per CDR3 protein. This sample has a few hundred thousand distinct CDR3 sequences, with about 20% found just once. Source material: PBMCs or a T cell subset sorted from them (not recorded which). V and J are TRBV7-6 and TRBJ2-1; 14 positions match TRBD2. The receptor comes from a young man who had mild COVID-19 (a few samples of this study predate the infection). Cell type and time point are not known. The CDR3, as DNA: TGTGCCAGCAGCTTTGGGACTAGCGGGGGTGACGAGCAGTTCTTC. It codes for CASSFGTSGGDEQFF. The full variable domain, completed using reference TRBV7-6 and TRBJ2-1, is GAGVSQSPRYKVTKRGQDVALRCDPISGHVSLYWYRQALGQGPEFLTYFNYEAQQDKSGLPNDRFSAERPEGSISTLTIQRTEQRDSAMYRCASSFGTSGGDEQFFGPGTRLTVL.